The 4 T cell receptor beta chains below all came from one sample that was sequenced in a study of glioma-infiltrating T cells. Amplification of TCR alpha and beta CDR3 regions from RNA used iRepertoire nested multiplex PCR. TCRdb ran MiXCR on the multiplex PCR reads and lists one entry per CDR3 protein. The sample consists of roughly 100,000 distinct CDR3 sequences, around 31% of them appearing once. Sequencing was performed on glioma tissue, nonneoplastic brain tissue, or PBMCs (not recorded which). These receptors were taken from a human donor with low-grade glioma or glioblastoma, undergoing nonglioma brain surgery, or in good health (not recorded which).

This clonotype came up many times. The V call is TRBV28, the J call TRBJ2-2; D is uncertain. Trimming shortened V by 7 bases and J by 6 bases, and 9 bases separated the two germline ends. Per germline, CDR1 MDHEN and CDR2 SYDVKM. The CDR3 covers 12 residues. The CDR3 nucleotides read TGTGCCAGCACCCTAAGACCCGGGGAGCTGTTTTTT. It translates to CASTLRPGELFF. The full variable domain, rest sourced from reference TRBV28 and TRBJ2-2, is DVKVTQSSRYLVKRTGEKVFLECVQDMDHENMFWYRQDPGLGLRLIYFSYDVKMKEKGDIPEGYSVSREKKERFSLILESASTNQTSMYLCASTLRPGELFFGEGSRLTVL.

On this clonotype: Relative to the germline gene, one junction end is altered; a read error may explain this. The chain has TRBV20-1 and TRBJ1-6, with D tentatively TRBD1 (6 bases). CDR1 DFQATT and CDR2 SNEGSKA come from the germline V gene (reference sequence). This CDR3 contains 17 residues. The CDR3 DNA is TGCAGTGCTAGAGATGTCACCGCGAGACAGGTCTATTCACCCCCCCACTTT. Protein: CSARDVTARQVYSPPHF.

At least ten counts were recorded for this clonotype. The V and J genes are TRBV6-1 and TRBJ1-3; 7 nucleotides match TRBD1. The germline gives CDR1 MNHNS, CDR2 SASEGT. The ends lost 5 bases at V and 2 bases at J; junction bases unmatched: 6. The CDR3 is 15 amino acids. As DNA, the CDR3 is TGTGCCAGCAGTCTTGTTACAGGGGCTGGAAACACCATATATTTT. Translating it yields CASSLVTGAGNTIYF.

This clonotype was picked up many times. This sequence joins TRBV6-6 and TRBJ2-5; no reliable D call. The V end lost 0 bases, the J end lost 4 bases, and 9 bases lay between the germline ends. Per the germline V gene, CDR1 is MNHNY and CDR2 is SVGAGI (reference sequence). The CDR3 contains 14 residues. The CDR3 DNA follows: TGTGCCAGCAGTTACTCGTTTGGGGTAGAGACCCAGTACTTC. This sequence encodes CASSYSFGVETQYF.